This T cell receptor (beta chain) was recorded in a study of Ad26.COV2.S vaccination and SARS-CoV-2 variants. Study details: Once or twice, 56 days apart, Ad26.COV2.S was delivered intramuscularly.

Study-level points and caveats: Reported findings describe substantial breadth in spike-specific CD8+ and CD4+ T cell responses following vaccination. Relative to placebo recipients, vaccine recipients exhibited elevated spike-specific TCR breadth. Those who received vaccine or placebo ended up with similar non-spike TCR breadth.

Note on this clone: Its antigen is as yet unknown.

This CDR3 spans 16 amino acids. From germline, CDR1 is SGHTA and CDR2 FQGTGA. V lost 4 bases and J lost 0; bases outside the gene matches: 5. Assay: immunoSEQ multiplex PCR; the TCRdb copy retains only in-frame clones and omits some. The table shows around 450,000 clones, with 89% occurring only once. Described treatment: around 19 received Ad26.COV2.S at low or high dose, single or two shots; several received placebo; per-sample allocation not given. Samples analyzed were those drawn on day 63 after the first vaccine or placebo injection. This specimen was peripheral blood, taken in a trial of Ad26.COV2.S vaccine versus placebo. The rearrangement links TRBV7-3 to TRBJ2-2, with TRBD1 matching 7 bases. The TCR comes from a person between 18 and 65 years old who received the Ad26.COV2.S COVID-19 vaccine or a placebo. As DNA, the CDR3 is TGTGCCAGCAGCTCCGCAGGGACAGCGAACACCGGGGAGCTGTTTTTT. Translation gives CASSSAGTANTGELFF.